This passage covers 10 T cell receptor beta chains from one sample sequenced in a study of beta chain features in type 1 diabetes. Reverse transcribing all isolated RNA meant expressed TCRB transcripts were sequenced. The protocol was immunoSEQ multiplex PCR, while the TCRdb copy is restricted to in-frame clones and leaves out a portion. The sample lists approximately 140,000 clones, less than 9% seen once, with about 1.4% in the top ten. The sequenced sample consisted of central memory CD4+ T cells from blood. The receptors come from a woman younger than 45 in good health.

V gene TRBV6-1 combines with J gene TRBJ1-2; 7 nucleotides agree with TRBD1. The germline V gene encodes CDR1 MNHNS and CDR2 SASEGT. The junction had 10 bases not matched to a gene; V was cut back by 8 bases and J by 4 bases. This CDR3 has 14 residues. Written as DNA, the CDR3 is TGTGCCAGCGGGGACAGCCGACGGGGCTATGGCTACACCTTC. Translation gives CASGDSRRGYGYTF.

The rearrangement links TRBV5-1 to TRBJ2-7, with 10 bases fitting TRBD1. This CDR3 spans 17 amino acids. Germline V lookup: CDR1 SGHRS, CDR2 YFSETQ. V gave up 2 bases and J gave up 4 bases; unmatched junction bases: 12. In DNA, the CDR3 is TGCGCCAGCAGCTTAGTCCCAGCCGGGACAGGGGATTACGAGCAGTACTTC. Its protein product is CASSLVPAGTGDYEQYF.

The J gene is TRBJ1-5, the V gene TRBV7-9; 8 bases are a match to TRBD1. V was pared by 4 bases and J by 7 bases, with 12 bases of the junction left unmatched. Germline-derived CDR1 and CDR2 are SEHNR and FQNEAQ (reference sequence). The CDR3 extends over 16 amino acids. The CDR3 here is CASSYSTVTGAQPQHF. The DNA of the CDR3 is TGTGCCAGCAGCTACAGTACTGTGACAGGGGCACAGCCCCAGCATTTT.

This clone was counted ten times or more. V usage is TRBV10-3 and J usage is TRBJ2-7; 7 nucleotides agree with TRBD1. Germline assignment: CDR1 ENHRY and CDR2 SYGVKD. The CDR3 spans 12 residues. V shed 6 bases, J shed 6 bases, and the junction held 5 bases outside the gene matches. CDR3 region: CAISQNRGEQYF. The CDR3 bases are TGTGCCATCAGCCAAAACAGGGGCGAGCAGTACTTC.

There are a few counts of this clone. The V call is TRBV27, the J call TRBJ1-2, with 7 positions matching TRBD1. The germline gives CDR1 MNHEY, CDR2 SMNVEV (reference sequence). CDR3 length: 14 amino acids. Germline trimming cut 5 bases from V and 7 bases from J; bases unmatched to any gene: 10. The CDR3 region has the DNA TGTGCCAGCAGTAGACAGGGCCCAAGGGGTGGCTACACCTTC. Protein product: CASSRQGPRGGYTF.

This rearrangement joins TRBV6-6 to TRBJ2-5; D remains unclear. The CDR3 length is 14 residues. Trimming took off 0 bases at V and 2 bases at J, with 7 bases between the two ends. Germline lookup yields CDR1 MNHNY and CDR2 SVGAGI (reference sequence). The CDR3 DNA is TGTGCCAGCAGTTACTCTCGGGTACAAGAGACCCAGTACTTC. Encoded protein: CASSYSRVQETQYF.

This clone was counted between two and nine times. The chain employs TRBV14 and TRBJ2-3; a weak D match, TRBD2 (5 bases). CDR3 length equals 13 residues. V lost 3 bases to trimming and J lost 5 bases, with 9 bases between them. CDR1 is SGHDN and CDR2 is FVKESK in the germline V gene. CDR3 protein: CASSHLGRDTQYF. Here the CDR3 DNA reads TGTGCCAGCAGCCACCTGGGGAGAGATACGCAGTATTTT.

This clone was seen more than once but under ten times. The gene calls are TRBV7-6 and TRBJ1-5; 7 bases agree with TRBD1. Germline values: CDR1 SGHVS, CDR2 FNYEAQ. CDR3 length: 15 amino acids. Trimming cost V 4 bases and J 2 bases; bases outside gene matches: 5. This chain's CDR3 is CASSSNTGGNQPQHF. DNA for the CDR3: TGTGCCAGCAGCTCGAACACAGGGGGCAATCAGCCCCAGCATTTT.

The chain recombines TRBV5-1 with TRBJ2-2; 7 nucleotides agree with TRBD1. Germline V lookup: CDR1 SGHRS, CDR2 YFSETQ. The CDR3 is made up of 16 amino acids. V lost 6 bases and J lost 1; bases outside the gene matches: 9. The CDR3 bases are TGCGCCAGCAATGCCCGGGACAGCTTGAACACCGGGGAGCTGTTTTTT. It yields the protein CASNARDSLNTGELFF.

This clone was recorded at least ten times. This rearrangement joins TRBV29-1 to TRBJ2-1; 7 positions match TRBD1. This CDR3 contains 15 residues. CDR1 SQVTM and CDR2 ANQGSEA come from the germline V gene. V lost 4 bases, J lost 1 base, and 7 bases stayed unmatched. The CDR3 reads CSVGGGQKSYNEQFF. CDR3 bases: TGCAGCGTTGGAGGGGGACAGAAATCCTACAATGAGCAGTTCTTC.